This record covers a single T cell receptor beta chain. Sequenced by immunoSEQ multiplex PCR; TCRdb stores in-frame clones only, minus some. The table includes roughly 17,000 clones, roughly 70% detected once. The data were taken from a study of sequential checkpoint blockade in melanoma. Documented treatment: randomized to nivolumab then ipilimumab (arm A) or the reverse (arm B). None of the patients previously received DNA-damaging chemotherapy. From thawed PBMCs, live CD3+CD8+ cells negative for CD19 and CD56 were sorted. Germline V lookup: CDR1 MNHNY, CDR2 SVGAGI (reference sequence). Trimming removed 6 bases at V and 1 base at J, with 10 bases between. This CDR3 is 14 amino acids long.

The V and J genes are TRBV6-6 and TRBJ1-5, with a tentative D call TRBD1 (5 bases). This clonotype originated in a human donor with melanoma. This specimen consisted of CD8+ T cells sorted from blood (inferred from file names), obtained from a patient given nivolumab and ipilimumab in sequence. In nucleotides, the CDR3 is TGTGCCAGCAGCCCCGGGGGGAGCAATCAGCCCCAGCATTTT. Translating gives CASSPGGSNQPQHF.